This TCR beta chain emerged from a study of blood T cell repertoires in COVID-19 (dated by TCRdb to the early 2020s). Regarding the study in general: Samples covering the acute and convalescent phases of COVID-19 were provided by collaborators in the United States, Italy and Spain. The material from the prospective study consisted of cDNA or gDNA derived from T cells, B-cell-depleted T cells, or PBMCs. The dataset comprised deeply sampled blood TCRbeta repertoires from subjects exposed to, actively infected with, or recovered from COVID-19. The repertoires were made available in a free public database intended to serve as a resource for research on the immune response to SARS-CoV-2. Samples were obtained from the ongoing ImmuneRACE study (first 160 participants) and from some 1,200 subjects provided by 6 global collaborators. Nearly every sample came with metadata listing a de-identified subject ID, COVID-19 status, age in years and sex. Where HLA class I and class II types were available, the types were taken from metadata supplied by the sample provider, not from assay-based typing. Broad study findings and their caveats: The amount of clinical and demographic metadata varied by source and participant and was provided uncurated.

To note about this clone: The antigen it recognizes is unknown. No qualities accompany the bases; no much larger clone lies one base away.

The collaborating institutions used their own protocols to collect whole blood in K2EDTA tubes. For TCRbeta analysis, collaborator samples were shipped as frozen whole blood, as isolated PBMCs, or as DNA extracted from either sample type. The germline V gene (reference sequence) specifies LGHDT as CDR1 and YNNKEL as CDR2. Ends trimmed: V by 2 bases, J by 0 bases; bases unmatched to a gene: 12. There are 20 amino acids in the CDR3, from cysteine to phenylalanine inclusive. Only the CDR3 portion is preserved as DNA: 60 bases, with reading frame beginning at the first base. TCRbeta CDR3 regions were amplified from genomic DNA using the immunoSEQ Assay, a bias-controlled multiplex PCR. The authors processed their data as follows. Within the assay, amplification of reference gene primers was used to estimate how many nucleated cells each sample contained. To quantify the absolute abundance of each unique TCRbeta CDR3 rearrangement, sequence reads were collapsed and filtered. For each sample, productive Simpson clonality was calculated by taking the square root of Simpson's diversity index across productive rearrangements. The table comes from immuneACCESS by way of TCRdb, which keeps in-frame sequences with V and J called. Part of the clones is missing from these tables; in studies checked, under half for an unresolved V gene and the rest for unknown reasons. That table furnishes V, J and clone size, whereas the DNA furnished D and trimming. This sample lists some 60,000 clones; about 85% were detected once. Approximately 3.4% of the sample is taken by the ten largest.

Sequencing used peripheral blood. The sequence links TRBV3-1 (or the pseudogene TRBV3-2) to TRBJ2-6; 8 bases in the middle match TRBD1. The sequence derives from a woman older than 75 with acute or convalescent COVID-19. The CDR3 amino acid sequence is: CASSQPPGTGHSSGANVLTF. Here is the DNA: TGTGCCAGCAGCCAACCACCCGGGACAGGACATAGCTCTGGGGCCAACGTCCTGACTTTC.